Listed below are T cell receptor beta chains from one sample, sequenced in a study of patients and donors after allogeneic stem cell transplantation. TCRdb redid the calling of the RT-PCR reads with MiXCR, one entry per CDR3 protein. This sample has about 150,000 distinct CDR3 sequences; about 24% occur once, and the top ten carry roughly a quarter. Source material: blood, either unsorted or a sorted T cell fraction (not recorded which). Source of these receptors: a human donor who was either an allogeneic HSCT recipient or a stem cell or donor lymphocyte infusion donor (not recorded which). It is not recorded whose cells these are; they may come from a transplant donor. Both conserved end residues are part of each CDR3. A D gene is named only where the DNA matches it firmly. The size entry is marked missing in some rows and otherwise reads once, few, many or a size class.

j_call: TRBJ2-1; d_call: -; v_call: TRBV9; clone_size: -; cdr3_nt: TGTGCCAGCAGCATCCTAAGCGGTGGCGCTGAGCAGTTCTTC; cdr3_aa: CASSILSGGAEQFF
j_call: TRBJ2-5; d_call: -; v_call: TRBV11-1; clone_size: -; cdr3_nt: TGTGCCAGCAGCAAAGGGGTGCTTGAGACCCAGTACTTC; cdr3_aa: CASSKGVLETQYF
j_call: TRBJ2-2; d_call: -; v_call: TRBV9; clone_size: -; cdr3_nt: TGTGCCAGCAGAGATGGCAGGGGCGACACCGGGGAGCTGTTTTTT; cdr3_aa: CASRDGRGDTGELFF
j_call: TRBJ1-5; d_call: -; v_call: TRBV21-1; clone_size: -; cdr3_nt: TGTGCCAGCAGCATTTCGTCAAGGGGTTCTCGGAGCAATCAGCCCCAGCATTTT; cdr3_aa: CASSISSRGSRSNQPQHF
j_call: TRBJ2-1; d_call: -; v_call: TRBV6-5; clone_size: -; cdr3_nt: TGTGCCAGCAGTTACCAACTCTGGGGTCCTGGAGAGCAGTTCTTC; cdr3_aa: CASSYQLWGPGEQFF
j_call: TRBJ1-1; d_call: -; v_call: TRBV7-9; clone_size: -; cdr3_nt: TGTGCCAGCACCAACCGGAGGGGCCAACGCGCGAACACTGAAGCTTTCTTT; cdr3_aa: CASTNRRGQRANTEAFF
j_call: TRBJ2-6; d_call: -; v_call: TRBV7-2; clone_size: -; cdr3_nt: TGTGCCAGCAGCTTAGCGACCCAGACAGGTTACTCTGGGGCCAACGTCCTGACTTTC; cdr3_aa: CASSLATQTGYSGANVLTF
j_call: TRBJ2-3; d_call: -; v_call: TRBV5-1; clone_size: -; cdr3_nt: TGCGCCAGCAGCTTGGGAGGGTTGCGTGTAGATACGCAGTATTTT; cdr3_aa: CASSLGGLRVDTQYF
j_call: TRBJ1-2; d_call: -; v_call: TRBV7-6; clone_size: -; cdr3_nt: TGTGCCAGCAGCTTAGCGCCGACGGGCTATGGCTACACCTTC; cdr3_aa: CASSLAPTGYGYTF
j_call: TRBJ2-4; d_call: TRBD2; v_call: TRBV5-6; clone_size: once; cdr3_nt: TGTGCCAGCAGCTTGGATTCCGGGACTAGCGGATTAGCCAAAAACATTCAGTACTTC; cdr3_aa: CASSLDSGTSGLAKNIQYF
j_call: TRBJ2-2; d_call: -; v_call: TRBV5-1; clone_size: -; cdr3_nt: TGCGCCAGCAGCTTGCGGGGGCCCGACACCGGGGAGCTGTTTTTT; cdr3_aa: CASSLRGPDTGELFF
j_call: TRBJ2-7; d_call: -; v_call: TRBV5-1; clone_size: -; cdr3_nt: TGCGCCAGTTCACTACGAGGGGTGACCTACGAGCAGTACTTC; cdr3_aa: CASSLRGVTYEQYF
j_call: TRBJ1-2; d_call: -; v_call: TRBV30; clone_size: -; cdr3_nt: TGTGCCTGGAGTCAACCTGGAGTGTATGGCTACACCTTC; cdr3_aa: CAWSQPGVYGYTF
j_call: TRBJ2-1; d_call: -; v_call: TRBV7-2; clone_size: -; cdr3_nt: TGTGCCAGCGGGGAGATAAACTACAATGAGCAGTTCTTC; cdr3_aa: CASGEINYNEQFF
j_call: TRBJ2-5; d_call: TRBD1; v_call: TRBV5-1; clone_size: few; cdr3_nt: TGCGCCAGCATCGGGACAGGGACTCCATTTCAAGAGACCCAGTACTTC; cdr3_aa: CASIGTGTPFQETQYF
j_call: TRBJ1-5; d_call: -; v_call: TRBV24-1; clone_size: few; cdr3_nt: TGTGCCACCAGTGATTCTAGGGTTCCTAATCAGCCCCAGCATTTT; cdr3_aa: CATSDSRVPNQPQHF
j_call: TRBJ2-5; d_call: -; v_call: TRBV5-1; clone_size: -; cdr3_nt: TGCGCCAGCAGCTTCCGGCAGCAAGAGACCCAGTACTTC; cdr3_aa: CASSFRQQETQYF
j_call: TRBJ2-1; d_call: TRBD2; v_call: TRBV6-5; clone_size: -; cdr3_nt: TGTGCCAGCAGCCCCACTAGCGCGCATGAGCAGTTCTTC; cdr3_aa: CASSPTSAHEQFF
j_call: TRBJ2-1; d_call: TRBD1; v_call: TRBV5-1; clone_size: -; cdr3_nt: TGCGCCAGCAGCAGGGACAGGGCGAATGAGCAGTTCTTC; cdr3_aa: CASSRDRANEQFF
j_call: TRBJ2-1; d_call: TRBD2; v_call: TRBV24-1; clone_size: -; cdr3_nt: TGTGCCACCAGCATGGGACTAGTAGGTGGCAATGAGCAGTTCTTC; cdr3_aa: CATSMGLVGGNEQFF
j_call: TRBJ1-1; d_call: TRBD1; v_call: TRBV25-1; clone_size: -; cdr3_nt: TGTGCCAGCAGTGGGAGACAGGGGAACACTGAAGCTTTCTTT; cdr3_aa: CASSGRQGNTEAFF
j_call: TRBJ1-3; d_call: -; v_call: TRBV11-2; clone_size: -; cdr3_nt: TGTGCCAGCAGCCAATTTCGTCGGGGGAGCTCTGGAAACACCATATATTTT; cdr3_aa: CASSQFRRGSSGNTIYF
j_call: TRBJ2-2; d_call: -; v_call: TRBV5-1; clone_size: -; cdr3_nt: TGCGCCAGCCATTTCCTGGGCAGCCAGAACACCGGGGAGCTGTTTTTT; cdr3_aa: CASHFLGSQNTGELFF
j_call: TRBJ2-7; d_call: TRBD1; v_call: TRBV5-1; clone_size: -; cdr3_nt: TGCGCCAGCAGCAGGGGAAGGGACAGGGGATTCGAGCAGTACTTC; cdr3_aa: CASSRGRDRGFEQYF
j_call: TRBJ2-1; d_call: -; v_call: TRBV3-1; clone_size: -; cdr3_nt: TGTGCCAGCAGCCAAGATAGGAGCGGCTACAATGAGCAGTTCTTC; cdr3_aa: CASSQDRSGYNEQFF
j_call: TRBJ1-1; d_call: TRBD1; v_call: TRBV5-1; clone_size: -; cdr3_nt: TGCGCCAGCAGCTTGACAGGGGGCTCGAACACTGAAGCTTTCTTT; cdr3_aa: CASSLTGGSNTEAFF
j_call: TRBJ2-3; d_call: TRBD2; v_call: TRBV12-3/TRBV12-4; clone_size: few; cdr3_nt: TGTGCCAGCAAGACTCTAGGCGGGAGGCCTCCAGATACGCAGTATTTT; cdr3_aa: CASKTLGGRPPDTQYF
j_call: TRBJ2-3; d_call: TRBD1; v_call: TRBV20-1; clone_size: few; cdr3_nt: TGCAGTGCTCCACCGACAGGGCTACCAGATACGCAGTATTTT; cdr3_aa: CSAPPTGLPDTQYF
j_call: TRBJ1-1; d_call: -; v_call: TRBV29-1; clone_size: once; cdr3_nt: TGCAGCGTTGAGGTCTACATGAACACTGAAGCTTTCTTT; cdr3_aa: CSVEVYMNTEAFF
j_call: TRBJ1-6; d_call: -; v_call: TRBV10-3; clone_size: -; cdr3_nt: TGTGCCATCAGTGTGGCAGATTCACCCCTCCACTTT; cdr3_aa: CAISVADSPLHF
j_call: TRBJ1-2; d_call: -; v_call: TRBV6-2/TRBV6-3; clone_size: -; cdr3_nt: TGTGCCAGCTCCGGGGGAAGCTATGGCTACACCTTC; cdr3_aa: CASSGGSYGYTF
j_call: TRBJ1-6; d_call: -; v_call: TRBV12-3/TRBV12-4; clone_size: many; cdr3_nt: TGTGCCAGCAGTATCAATAGTTCACCCCTCCACTTT; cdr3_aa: CASSINSSPLHF
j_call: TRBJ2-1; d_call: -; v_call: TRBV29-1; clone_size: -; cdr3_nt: TGCAGCGCGAGGACACTCAATGAGCAGTTCTTC; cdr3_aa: CSARTLNEQFF